This TCR beta chain emerged from a study of T cell repertoires in cytomegalovirus infection. Study in general: An indication of both CMV infection and matching HLA type came from public TCR beta signatures. Study-wide results and limits: CMV-specific TCR beta clonotypes restricted by HLA-C were the ones dominating the ex vivo response. Cumulated frequencies of public TCR beta families served to identify carriers of CMV plus the relevant HLA.

TCRdb processed the reads anew with MiXCR; each CDR3 protein has one entry. The data hold roughly 760,000 distinct CDR3 sequences, with about 40% observed a single time. There are a few counts of this clonotype. Its target is unknown. What was sequenced was PBMCs. This TCR was sampled from a human donor in good health (CMV status not recorded). Some clones in this sample may be carry-over from other donors' samples.

CDR3 in amino acids: CASSDMSGGTEAFF. CDR3 nucleotides: TGTGCCAGCAGTGATATGTCGGGGGGTACTGAAGCTTTCTTT. V is TRBV6-1 and J is TRBJ1-1, with a tentative D call TRBD1 (5 bases). With 3 bases removed from V and 5 bases from J, the gap between germline ends came to 13 bases. The CDR3 is 14 residues long. Germline V gives CDR1 MNHNS, CDR2 SASEGT.